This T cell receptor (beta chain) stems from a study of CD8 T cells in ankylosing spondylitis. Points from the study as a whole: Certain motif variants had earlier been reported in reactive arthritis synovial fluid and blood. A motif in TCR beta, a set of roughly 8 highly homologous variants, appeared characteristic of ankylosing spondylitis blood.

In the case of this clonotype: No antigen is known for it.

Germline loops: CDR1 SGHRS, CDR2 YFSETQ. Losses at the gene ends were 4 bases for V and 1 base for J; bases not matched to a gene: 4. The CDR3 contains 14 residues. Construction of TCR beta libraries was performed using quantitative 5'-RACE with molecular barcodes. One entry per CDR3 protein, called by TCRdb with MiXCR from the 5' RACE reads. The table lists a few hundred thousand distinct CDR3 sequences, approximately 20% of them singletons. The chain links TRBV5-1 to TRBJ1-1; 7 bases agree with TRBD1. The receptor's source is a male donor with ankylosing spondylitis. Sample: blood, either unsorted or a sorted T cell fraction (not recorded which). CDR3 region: CASSGDRENTEAFF. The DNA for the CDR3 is TGCGCCAGCAGCGGGGACAGAGAGAACACTGAAGCTTTCTTT. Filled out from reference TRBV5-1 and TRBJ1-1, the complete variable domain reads KAGVTQTPRYLIKTRGQQVTLSCSPISGHRSVSWYQQTPGQGLQFLFEYFSETQRNKGNFPGRFSGRQFSNSRSEMNVSTLELGDSALYLCASSGDRENTEAFFGQGTRLTVV.